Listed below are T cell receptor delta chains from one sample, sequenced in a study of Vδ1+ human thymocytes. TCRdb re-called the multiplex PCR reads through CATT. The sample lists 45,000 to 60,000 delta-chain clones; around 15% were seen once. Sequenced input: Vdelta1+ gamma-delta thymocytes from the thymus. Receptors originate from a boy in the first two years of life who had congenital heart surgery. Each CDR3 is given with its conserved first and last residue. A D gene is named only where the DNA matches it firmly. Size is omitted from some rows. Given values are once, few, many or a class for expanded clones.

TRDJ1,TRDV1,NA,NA,CALGDPFLPSGGFQLIF,TGTGCTCTTGGGGACCCCTTCCTCCCGTCAGGGGGATTTCAACTCATCTTT
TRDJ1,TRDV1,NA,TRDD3,CALGESRDTYTDKLIF,TGTGCTCTTGGGGAATCCCGGGATACGTACACCGATAAACTCATCTTT
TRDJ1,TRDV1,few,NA,CALGERAPARQLIF,TGTGCTCTTGGGGAACGGGCTCCCGCACGTCAACTCATCTTT
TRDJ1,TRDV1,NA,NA,CALGELNRCDKLIF,TGTGCTCTTGGGGAACTAAACCGGTGCGATAAACTCATCTTT
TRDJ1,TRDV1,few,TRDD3,CALGEHSPYWGIPYTDKLIF,TGTGCTCTTGGGGAACACTCGCCCTACTGGGGGATACCTTACACCGATAAACTCATCTTT
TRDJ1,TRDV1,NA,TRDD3,CALGIPPVGGGGGYAWYTDKLIF,TGTGCTCTTGGGATCCCCCCAGTTGGGGGAGGTGGGGGATACGCGTGGTACACCGATAAACTCATCTTT
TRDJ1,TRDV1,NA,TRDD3,CALGELPNWGPNYTDKLIF,TGTGCTCTTGGGGAACTCCCCAACTGGGGGCCCAACTACACCGATAAACTCATCTTT
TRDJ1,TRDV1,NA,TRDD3,CALGASLYWGIRGKLIF,TGTGCTCTTGGGGCCTCCCTGTACTGGGGGATACGGGGTAAACTCATCTTT
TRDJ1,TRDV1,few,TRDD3,CALGGLNLLGGGFDTYTDKLIF,TGTGCTCTTGGGGGCCTAAACCTTCTTGGTGGGGGATTCGACACTTACACCGATAAACTCATCTTT
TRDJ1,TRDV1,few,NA,CALGERPPLPPTDKLIF,TGTGCTCTTGGGGAAAGGCCTCCGTTACCCCCGACCGATAAACTCATCTTT
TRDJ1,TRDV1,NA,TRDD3,CALWTCDFLTLTGGSDKLIF,TGTGCTCTATGGACTTGTGACTTCCTCACCCTTACTGGGGGGTCCGATAAACTCATCTTT
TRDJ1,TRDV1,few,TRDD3,CALGGTEFPRLGDPGGKLIF,TGTGCTCTTGGGGGGACGGAATTCCCCCGCTTGGGGGACCCCGGGGGTAAACTCATCTTT
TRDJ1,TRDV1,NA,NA,CALGEASLSTDKLIF,TGTGCTCTTGGGGAAGCCTCCTTATCTACCGATAAACTCATCTTT
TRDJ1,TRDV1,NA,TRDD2,CALGEPRRFPTTPPRAPDGTDKLIF,TGTGCTCTTGGGGAACCCCGGAGATTTCCTACTACACCCCCTAGGGCCCCCGACGGCACCGATAAACTCATCTTT
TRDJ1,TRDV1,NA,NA,CALGELRRWMDTDKLIF,TGTGCTCTTGGGGAACTGCGCCGATGGATGGACACCGATAAACTCATCTTT
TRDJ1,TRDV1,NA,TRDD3,CALGGNWGSDKLIF,TGTGCTCTTGGGGGAAACTGGGGGAGCGATAAACTCATCTTT
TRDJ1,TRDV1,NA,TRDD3,CALGERYWGYQYTDKLIF,TGTGCTCTTGGGGAACGGTACTGGGGATACCAGTACACCGATAAACTCATCTTT
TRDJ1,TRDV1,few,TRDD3,CALGYIPRSGDSRHTDKLIF,TGTGCTCTTGGCTATATCCCCCGATCGGGGGATAGTCGGCACACCGATAAACTCATCTTT
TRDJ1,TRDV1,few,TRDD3,CALGEEVWLGDPPSPLYTDKLIF,TGTGCTCTTGGGGAAGAGGTTTGGCTGGGGGATCCCCCCAGCCCCTTGTACACCGATAAACTCATCTTT
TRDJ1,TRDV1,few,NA,CALGELSAVAFSDKLIF,TGTGCTCTTGGGGAACTTTCGGCGGTCGCGTTTAGCGATAAACTCATCTTT
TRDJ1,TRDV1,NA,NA,CALTSSTYWGRPYTDKLIF,TGTGCTCTTACTTCCTCTACTTACTGGGGACGACCCTACACCGATAAACTCATCTTT
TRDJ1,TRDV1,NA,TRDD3,CALGERGLNPYWGIPYTDKLIF,TGTGCTCTTGGGGAGCGTGGCTTAAATCCGTACTGGGGGATACCCTACACCGATAAACTCATCTTT
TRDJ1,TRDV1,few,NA,CALGELRGTSPHPYTDKLIF,TGTGCTCTTGGGGAACTGAGGGGGACGTCCCCACATCCGTACACCGATAAACTCATCTTT
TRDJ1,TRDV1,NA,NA,CALGELLAFPQLADKLIF,TGTGCTCTTGGGGAACTGTTGGCCTTCCCTCAGCTCGCCGATAAACTCATCTTT
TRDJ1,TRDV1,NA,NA,CALGYTSRGFTPYTDKLIF,TGTGCTCTTGGATATACTTCCAGGGGATTCACTCCGTACACCGATAAACTCATCTTT
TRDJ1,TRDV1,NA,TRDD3,CALGVTILDDWGILYTDKLIF,TGTGCTCTTGGGGTAACTATACTGGACGACTGGGGGATCTTGTACACCGATAAACTCATCTTT
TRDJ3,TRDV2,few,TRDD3,CACDPDRGYVTWDTRQMFF,TGTGCCTGTGACCCCGATAGGGGATATGTAACCTGGGACACCCGACAGATGTTTTTC
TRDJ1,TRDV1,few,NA,CALGGGWRTDKLIF,TGTGCTCTTGGGGGAGGATGGCGTACCGATAAACTCATCTTT
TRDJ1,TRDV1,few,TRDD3,CALGEPPPGDFLRLCLGDSYREYTDKLIF,TGTGCTCTTGGGGAACCGCCTCCGGGGGACTTCCTACGGTTGTGCCTGGGGGATAGTTACCGCGAGTACACCGATAAACTCATCTTT
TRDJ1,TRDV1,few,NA,CALGPNVGRDTDKLIF,TGTGCTCTTGGGCCCAACGTGGGGAGGGACACCGATAAACTCATCTTT
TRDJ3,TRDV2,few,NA,CACELGVHIRQMFF,TGTGCCTGTGAGTTGGGGGTCCACATCCGACAGATGTTTTTC
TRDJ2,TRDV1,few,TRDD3,CALGEMGYWGTAQLFF,TGTGCTCTTGGGGAAATGGGGTACTGGGGGACAGCACAACTCTTCTTT
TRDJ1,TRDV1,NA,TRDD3,CALGEPTGGYPADKLIF,TGTGCTCTTGGGGAACCTACTGGGGGATATCCGGCCGATAAACTCATCTTT
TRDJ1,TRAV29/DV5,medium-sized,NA,CAASVVCSTDKLIF,TGTGCAGCAAGCGTTGTATGCAGCACCGATAAACTCATCTTT
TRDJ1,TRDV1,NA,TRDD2,CALGKRGFLLGDQYTDKLIF,TGTGCTCTTGGGAAACGAGGATTCCTACTCGGGGACCAGTACACCGATAAACTCATCTTT
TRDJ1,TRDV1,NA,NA,CALGEPGGVHTDKLIF,TGTGCTCTTGGGGAACCCGGGGGTGTTCACACCGATAAACTCATCTTT
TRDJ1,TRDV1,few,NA,CALGERPGRARSGLIF,TGTGCTCTTGGGGAACGTCCTGGCCGCGCGCGTAGTGGACTCATCTTT
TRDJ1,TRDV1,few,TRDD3,CALGEPPLPPLGDRTDKLIF,TGTGCTCTTGGGGAACCCCCCCTTCCTCCACTGGGGGATAGAACCGATAAACTCATCTTT
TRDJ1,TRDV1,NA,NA,CALGGFFFPLDTDKLIF,TGTGCTCTTGGGGGCTTTTTCTTCCCACTTGACACCGATAAACTCATCTTT
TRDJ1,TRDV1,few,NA,CALGELEAPLSGKLIF,TGTGCTCTTGGGGAACTTGAGGCTCCCCTGTCAGGGAAACTCATCTTT
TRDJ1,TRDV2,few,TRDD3,CACDTYWGIPTDKLIF,TGTGCCTGTGACACGTACTGGGGGATACCAACCGATAAACTCATCTTT
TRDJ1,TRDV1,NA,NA,CALGESTFPGTDKLIF,TGTGCTCTTGGGGAATCGACCTTTCCGGGGACCGATAAACTCATCTTT
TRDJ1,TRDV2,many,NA,CAWIAVTTDKLIF,TGTGCCTGGATCGCCGTAACCACCGATAAACTCATCTTT
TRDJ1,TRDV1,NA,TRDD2,CALGGLPTCNGGSQYTDKLIF,TGTGCTCTTGGGGGCCTTCCTACGTGTAATGGGGGGTCCCAGTACACCGATAAACTCATCTTT
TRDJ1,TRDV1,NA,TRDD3,CALGESSYVTGGYLHASGKLIF,TGTGCTCTTGGGGAGTCTTCCTACGTAACTGGGGGATACCTGCATGCTTCTGGAAAACTCATCTTT
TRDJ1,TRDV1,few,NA,CALGEVALRRDDRSDKLIF,TGTGCTCTTGGGGAAGTTGCCCTACGGAGGGATGATAGGTCCGATAAACTCATCTTT
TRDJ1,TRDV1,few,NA,CALGKTLGYDTDKLIF,TGTGCTCTTGGGAAAACGCTGGGCTATGACACCGATAAACTCATCTTT
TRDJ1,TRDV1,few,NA,CALGEQPGLPHLYWVNLIF,TGTGCTCTTGGGGAACAGCCGGGCCTCCCACACCTGTACTGGGTCAACCTCATCTTT